Following are 8 T cell receptor beta chains from one sample sequenced in a study of identical twins (dated by TCRdb to the mid-2010s). Receptors were amplified or captured by 5' RACE. TCRdb records Illumina HiSeq 2000 as the sequencer. The raw public data were reprocessed by TCRdb itself: fastp quality trimming at Q25, MiXCR clonotype calling, in-frame beta chains only. Identical CDR3 proteins give one entry, which carries the most common genes and DNA. The sample table shows under 350,000 distinct CDR3 sequences, and around 9.7% are seen once. The ten top clones hold around 7.1% of the sample. These data are also associated with another study on yellow fever vaccine responses in identical twins.

Sequencing was done on a sample of CD8+ T cells sorted from blood. These receptors were collected from a woman aged 18-29 years in good health.

This clonotype occurred a few times. The chain joins TRBV4-1 to TRBJ2-7, with D uncertain. Germline lookup yields CDR1 MGHRA and CDR2 YSYEKL. V was shortened by 2 bases and J by 2 bases, with 7 bases between the two germline ends. The CDR3 totals 13 residues. CDR3 sequence reads: CASSQLQAYEQYF. The DNA of the CDR3 is TGCGCCAGCAGCCAATTACAAGCCTACGAGCAGTACTTC.

This chain links TRBV7-9 with TRBJ2-7; D may be TRBD2 (5 bases). The V gene lost 0 bases and the J gene lost 6 bases, with 18 bases spanning the gap. Germline V gene lookup returns CDR1 SEHNR and CDR2 FQNEAQ (reference sequence). The CDR3 consists of 16 residues. The CDR3 spells CASSLARNERVSEQYF. The CDR3 DNA sequence: TGTGCCAGCAGCTTAGCGCGGAATGAGAGGGTGAGCGAGCAGTACTTC.

This clonotype was observed many times. The V and J genes are TRBV15 and TRBJ2-3; no definite D call. The V and J ends lost 0 bases and 0 bases respectively, with 7 bases between them. Looked up from germline, CDR1 is LNHNV and CDR2 is YYDKDF (reference sequence). This CDR3 is built from 15 residues. CDR3 sequence (DNA): TGTGCCACCAGCAGAGATGACCTTAGCACAGATACGCAGTATTTT. This translates into CATSRDDLSTDTQYF.

This clonotype showed up many times. The chain joins TRBV7-9 to TRBJ2-2; D gene ambiguous. Germline V gives CDR1 SEHNR, CDR2 FQNEAQ (reference sequence). This CDR3 has 16 amino acids. V dropped 5 bases and J dropped 2 bases, with 15 bases sitting between them. The CDR3 protein is CASSPYSAVNTGELFF. Here the CDR3 DNA reads TGTGCCAGCAGCCCCTATTCGGCAGTTAACACCGGGGAGCTGTTTTTT.

This clonotype was detected a few times. V is TRBV25-1 and J is TRBJ2-7, with D possibly matching TRBD1 (6 bases). Germline V lookup: CDR1 MGHDK, CDR2 SYGVNS. The V gene lost 3 bases and the J gene lost 4 bases, with 16 bases spanning the gap. The CDR3 loop spans 15 amino acids. CDR3 loop: CASSDLRTDFYEQYF. In nucleotides, the CDR3 is TGTGCCAGCAGTGACCTCAGGACAGACTTTTACGAGCAGTACTTC.

This clonotype was picked up many times. This chain uses TRBV10-3 with TRBJ2-3, with D uncertain. This CDR3 spans 13 amino acids. V dropped 2 bases and J dropped 2 bases, with 5 bases sitting between them. Germline CDR1 is ENHRY and CDR2 is SYGVKD. For the CDR3, the DNA is TGTGCCATCAGTGAGCTTGACACAGATACGCAGTATTTT. Encoded protein: CAISELDTDTQYF.

J is TRBJ2-6 and V is TRBV5-4; D is unresolved. There are 16 residues in the CDR3. Germline CDR1 reads SGHNT; CDR2 reads YYREEE (reference sequence). With 3 bases removed from V and 2 bases from J, the gap between germline ends came to 12 bases. Written as DNA, the CDR3 is TGTGCCAGCAGCTCCCAGGAGTTTGCTGGGGCCAACGTCCTGACTTTC. Encoded protein: CASSSQEFAGANVLTF.

The chain links TRBV5-8 to TRBJ2-2; D may match TRBD1 or TRBD2 (5 bases each). Germline CDR1 SGHTS, CDR2 YDEGEE. CDR3 length: 15 residues. Trimming took 4 bases from V and 6 from J, leaving 16 bases between them. This chain's CDR3 is CASSRDRVFPGELFF. The CDR3 DNA is TGTGCCAGCAGCCGGGACCGTGTTTTTCCCGGGGAGCTGTTTTTT. Supplemented by reference TRBV5-8 and TRBJ2-2, the full variable domain reads EAGVTQSPTHLIKTRGQQATLRCSPISGHTSVYWYQQALGLGLQFLLWYDEGEERNRGNFPPRFSGRQFPNYSSELNVNALELEDSALYLCASSRDRVFPGELFFGEGSRLTVL.